This entry lists 15 T cell receptor beta chains sequenced from one sample in a study of T cell responses to AZD1222 COVID-19 vaccine. Clones were sequenced by immunoSEQ multiplex PCR, and TCRdb holds only the in-frame ones, with some missing. This sample has 70,000 or so clones, with around 89% found just once. Sample: peripheral blood, taken on day 0 of AZD1222 vaccination. The source is an adult in good health.

CDR3 coding DNA: TGCGCCAGCAGCCAAGAGGCGCAAAATAGCAATCAGCCCCAGCATTTT. Translation: CASSQEAQNSNQPQHF. The rearrangement uses TRBV4-3 and TRBJ1-5; no definite D call. V was shortened by 0 bases and J by 0 bases, with 9 bases between the two germline ends. This CDR3 has 16 residues. Germline V CDR1 and CDR2: LGHNA, YSLEER.

The rearrangement joins TRBV7-2 to TRBJ2-5; 8 positions match TRBD2. This CDR3 region has 18 residues. V was clipped by 1 base and J by 8 bases; unmatched bases: 18. From germline, CDR1 is SGHTA and CDR2 FQGNSA. The CDR3: CASSLVDRGGTARGTQYF. In DNA form, the CDR3 reads TGTGCCAGCAGCTTAGTGGATCGGGGGGGGACCGCGCGTGGAACCCAGTACTTC.

This clone was observed a single time. This chain links TRBV14 with TRBJ1-5; D gene uncertain. Germline CDR1 SGHDN, CDR2 FVKESK. This CDR3 contains 12 residues. The germline V and J ends were trimmed by 4 bases and 10 bases, with 11 bases remaining between them. The CDR3 spells CASSLGRSPQHF. DNA of the CDR3: TGTGCCAGCAGCCTTGGACGGTCACCCCAGCATTTT.

This chain connects TRBV9 to TRBJ2-1, with 11 bases lining up with TRBD2. CDR1 SGDLS and CDR2 YYNGEE come from the germline V gene. Trimming removed 4 bases from V and 4 bases from J; junction bases left unmatched: 10. CDR3 size: 17 residues. CDR3 DNA: TGTGCCAGCAGCTCGGAAGTAGGACTAGCGGGTTACAATGAGCAGTTCTTC. Translated, it gives CASSSEVGLAGYNEQFF.

The chain joins TRBV6-6 to TRBJ1-5; TRBD1 matches 7 bases. Germline loops: CDR1 MNHNY, CDR2 SVGAGI (reference sequence). The CDR3 sequence is 17 residues long. V shed 5 bases and J 4 bases; nucleotides not matched to a gene: 14. Written as DNA, the CDR3 is TGTGCCAGCAGTCTTCCAACGACAGGGTTAGGAAATCAGCCCCAGCATTTT. Amino acid sequence: CASSLPTTGLGNQPQHF.

The rearrangement joins TRBV4-1 to TRBJ2-1; TRBD2 is a possible D gene (6 bases). This CDR3 comprises 15 residues. The V gene's germline CDR1 is MGHRA and CDR2 YSYEKL. Trimming removed 3 bases at V and 5 bases at J, with 14 bases between. The CDR3 sequence: CASSHAGTNNNEQFF. CDR3 DNA sequence: TGCGCCAGCAGCCACGCGGGGACCAATAACAATGAGCAGTTCTTC.

The V and J genes are TRBV5-8 and TRBJ1-5; maybe TRBD1 (6 bases). The CDR3 totals 15 residues. From germline, CDR1 is SGHTS and CDR2 YDEGEE. Deletions cut 4 bases from V and 0 bases from J, with 11 bases between. For the CDR3, the DNA is TGTGCCAGCAGCCCTGGGACAAATAGCAATCAGCCCCAGCATTTT. Translation: CASSPGTNSNQPQHF.

To note about this clone: A much bigger clone sits one base away, suggesting this may be a read error. V usage is TRBV19 and J usage is TRBJ1-5; TRBD1 might be the D (5 bases). Germline V gene data show CDR1 as LNHDA and CDR2 as SQIVND (reference sequence). The CDR3 covers 14 residues. The DNA for the CDR3 is TGTGCCAGTAATATATCGGGGGAAAATCAGCCCCAGCATTTT. Translated, it gives CASNISGENQPQHF. Drawing the rest from reference TRBV19 and TRBJ1-5, the complete variable domain is DGGITQSPKYLFRKEGQNVTLSCEQNLNHDAMYWYRQDPGQGLRLIYYSQIVNDFQKGDIAEGYSVSREKKESFPLTVTSAQKNPTAFYLCASNISGENQPQHFGDGTRLSIL.

This sequence joins TRBV6-2 or TRBV6-3 and TRBJ1-1; 7 nucleotides agree with TRBD1. This CDR3 comprises 16 residues. The trim removed 0 bases at V and 1 base at J, leaving 5 bases unmatched. Germline lookup yields CDR1 MNHEY and CDR2 SVGEGT. CDR3 amino acids: CASSYSEQGWNTEAFF. CDR3 nucleotides: TGTGCCAGCAGTTACTCGGAACAGGGGTGGAACACTGAAGCTTTCTTT.

The chain carries TRBV6-6 and TRBJ1-5, with D uncertain. Germline CDR1 MNHNY, CDR2 SVGAGI (reference sequence). The CDR3 extends over 14 amino acids. Trimming took off 0 bases at V and 4 bases at J, with 7 bases between the two ends. DNA for the CDR3: TGTGCCAGCAGTTACTCGAGCTCAAATCAGCCCCAGCATTTT. Protein: CASSYSSSNQPQHF.

The table lists this clone with a count of one. The V gene is TRBV14, the J gene TRBJ2-5, with TRBD1 as a possible D gene (6 bases). This CDR3 contains 17 residues. V lost 1 base, J lost 0 bases, and 15 bases lay in between. CDR1 SGHDN and CDR2 FVKESK come from the germline V gene. CDR3 DNA sequence: TGTGCCAGCAGCCAAGTTCTGTGGGGGCAGTACCAAGAGACCCAGTACTTC. Encoded protein: CASSQVLWGQYQETQYF.

The CDR3 region has the DNA TGTGCCAGCTCGCGGGGAATCGCAACTAATGAAAAACTGTTTTTT. Amino acids: CASSRGIATNEKLFF. The chain uses TRBV18 and TRBJ1-4; D gene unclear. V was trimmed by 6 bases and J by 0 bases, leaving 11 bases between them. This CDR3 has 15 amino acids. Per the germline V gene, CDR1 is KGHSH and CDR2 is LQKENI.

Here the CDR3 DNA reads TGTGCCAGCAGCTTAGGAACCTGGGCTGCTTTCTTT. Protein product: CASSLGTWAAFF. J is TRBJ1-1 and V is TRBV11-2; D not certain. V was pared by 1 base and J by 11 bases, with 11 bases between. Germline CDR1 reads SGHAT; CDR2 reads FQNNGV. The length of the CDR3 is 12 residues.

The DNA of the CDR3 is TGTGCCAGCAGCCCCCGGGACAGGGCCTACAATGAGCAGTTCTTC. It is translated as CASSPRDRAYNEQFF. The chain couples TRBV9 to TRBJ2-1, with TRBD1 matching 9 bases. The CDR3 is made up of 15 amino acids. The V and J ends lost 4 bases and 2 bases, in that order; junction bases with no gene match: 4. The germline CDR1 and CDR2 sequences are SGDLS and YYNGEE. Drawing the rest from reference TRBV9 and TRBJ2-1, the complete variable domain is DSGVTQTPKHLITATGQRVTLRCSPRSGDLSVYWYQQSLDQGLQFLIQYYNGEERAKGNILERFSAQQFPDLHSELNLSSLELGDSALYFCASSPRDRAYNEQFFGPGTRLTVL.

The V and J genes are TRBV27 and TRBJ2-3; 7 bases line up with TRBD1. The germline gives CDR1 MNHEY, CDR2 SMNVEV (reference sequence). The V and J ends lost 10 bases and 4 bases, in that order; junction bases with no gene match: 11. This CDR3 contains 14 residues. The CDR3 here is CATFRQGEPDTQYF. The CDR3 region has the DNA TGTGCCACCTTTCGTCAGGGGGAGCCAGATACGCAGTATTTT.